This T cell receptor beta chain was retrieved from a study of blood T cell repertoires in COVID-19. Study as a whole: Acute and convalescent COVID-19 specimens originated in the United States, Italy and Spain. The analysed material was cDNA or gDNA that came from T cells, B-cell-depleted T cells, or PBMCs.

Trimming pared 5 bases from V and 3 bases from J, leaving 2 bases between. Germline loops: CDR1 SGHTA, CDR2 FQGNSA. CDR3 length: 11 residues. Per the authors' pipeline: Amplification with reference gene primers provided the estimates of nucleated cell counts. Assay used: immunoSEQ multiplex PCR; TCRdb lists only in-frame clones, some missing. V, J and clone size reflect that table, while D and trimming were determined from the DNA. The sample gives 150,000 to 200,000 clones, roughly nine tenths of which show up once; approximately 10% is in the top ten. The table lists this clone with a few counts. Other DNA sequences from this sample encode an identical CDR3 as well. One Seattle source followed patients from active infection through their disease course.

The TCR originated in a woman aged 60-75 years with COVID-19, enrolled during active disease. The specimen was peripheral blood. The chain carries TRBV7-2 and TRBJ1-3; D is uncertain. The CDR3 here is CASSLGNTIYF. CDR3 DNA sequence: TGTGCCAGCAGCCTTGGAAACACCATATATTTT.